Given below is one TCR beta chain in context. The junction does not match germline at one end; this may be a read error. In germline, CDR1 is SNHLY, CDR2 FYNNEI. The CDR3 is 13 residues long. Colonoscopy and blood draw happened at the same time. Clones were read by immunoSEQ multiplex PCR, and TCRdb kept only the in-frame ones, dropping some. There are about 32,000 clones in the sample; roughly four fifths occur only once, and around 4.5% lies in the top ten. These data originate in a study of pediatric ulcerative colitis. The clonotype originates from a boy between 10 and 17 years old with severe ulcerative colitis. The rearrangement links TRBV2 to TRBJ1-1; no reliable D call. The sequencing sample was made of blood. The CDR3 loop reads CASGEILNTEAFF. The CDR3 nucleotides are TGTGCCAGCGGTGAGATTCTGAACACTGAAGCTTTCTTT.